The 32 T cell receptor beta chains presented below share a single source sample, sequenced in a study of sequential checkpoint blockade in melanoma. Treatment defined: randomized to nivolumab then ipilimumab (arm A) or the reverse (arm B). Only in-frame clones appear in the TCRdb table, and some are missing; sequencing was by immunoSEQ multiplex PCR. The table has under 25,000 clones, about 80% seen once. The sequencing used CD8+ T cells sorted from blood (inferred from file names), collected from a patient given nivolumab and ipilimumab in sequence. The receptors stem from a human donor with melanoma.

Here the CDR3 reads CASSLESFGLEQYF. Here the CDR3 DNA reads TGCGCCAGCAGCTTGGAGTCCTTCGGGTTAGAGCAGTACTTC. This sequence joins TRBV5-1 and TRBJ2-7; D gene ambiguous. Trimming left V 0 bases short and J 7 bases short, with 14 bases between. The CDR3 length is 14 residues. Looked up from germline, CDR1 is SGHRS and CDR2 is YFSETQ.

The chain recombines TRBV4-2 with TRBJ1-1; D remains ambiguous. The CDR3 extends over 13 amino acids. In germline, CDR1 is LGHNA, CDR2 YNFKEQ. V lost 0 bases to trimming and J lost 5 bases, with 7 bases between them. The CDR3 DNA sequence: TGTGCCAGCAGCCAAGATAGGAGGACTGAAGCTTTCTTT. Translated, it gives CASSQDRRTEAFF.

V gene TRBV13 combines with J gene TRBJ2-7, with D possibly TRBD1 on 5 matching bases. The CDR3 covers 13 residues. The germline V gene encodes CDR1 PRHDT and CDR2 FYEKMQ (reference sequence). The V end lost 2 bases, the J end lost 3 bases, and 8 bases lay between the germline ends. CDR3 protein: CASSLLGDYEQYF. CDR3 DNA sequence: TGTGCCAGCAGCTTATTAGGGGACTACGAGCAGTACTTC.

This rearrangement joins TRBV5-8 to TRBJ2-6, with 7 bases identical to TRBD1. V was clipped by 1 base and J by 2 bases; unmatched bases: 3. The CDR3 covers 16 residues. Per the germline V gene, CDR1 is SGHTS and CDR2 is YDEGEE. DNA for the CDR3: TGTGCCAGCAGCTTGACAGGGGCTCCTGGGGCCAACGTCCTGACTTTC. Translation gives CASSLTGAPGANVLTF.

This clone has only a few counts. V is TRBV7-9 and J is TRBJ2-2; the D gene is possibly TRBD1 (6 bases). Trimming took 3 bases from V and 9 from J, leaving 14 bases between them. Germline values: CDR1 SEHNR, CDR2 FQNEAQ (reference sequence). This CDR3 region has 14 residues. The CDR3 nucleotides are TGTGCCAGCAGCTTCATAACAGGGAGTCGGGAGCTGTTTTTT. Translated, it gives CASSFITGSRELFF.

This clone occurred a few times. The DNA for the CDR3 is TGTGCCAGCGGAGACTCCGGTTACGAGCAGTACTTC. Protein product: CASGDSGYEQYF. This sequence joins TRBV27 and TRBJ2-7; D is undetermined. V was clipped by 8 bases and J by 4 bases, with 12 bases between them. Germline CDR1 MNHEY, CDR2 SMNVEV (reference sequence). The CDR3 has 12 residues.

The V gene is TRBV19, the J gene TRBJ2-7; 10 positions agree with TRBD2. This CDR3 region has 16 residues. Trimming at V came to 5 bases and at J to 4 bases, leaving 11 bases not matched to a gene. Germline assignment: CDR1 LNHDA and CDR2 SQIVND (reference sequence). The CDR3: CASSALAGDPFYEQYF. CDR3 DNA sequence: TGTGCCAGTAGTGCCCTAGCGGGAGATCCGTTTTACGAGCAGTACTTC.

The genes are TRBV19 and TRBJ2-7, with 7 bases matching TRBD1. V lost 3 bases and J lost 1; bases outside the gene matches: 3. Germline CDR1 is LNHDA and CDR2 is SQIVND (reference sequence). CDR3 length equals 14 residues. CDR3 amino acids: CASSISTGSYEQYF. The CDR3 region has the DNA TGTGCCAGTAGTATCTCGACAGGGTCCTACGAGCAGTACTTC.

This chain links TRBV29-1 with TRBJ1-2, with 9 bases matching TRBD1. Germline V CDR1 and CDR2: SQVTM, ANQGSEA. There are 13 residues in the CDR3. Losses at the gene ends were 6 bases for V and 5 bases for J; bases not matched to a gene: 7. The CDR3 loop reads CSVHLQGAYGYTF. DNA of the CDR3: TGCAGCGTCCATCTACAGGGGGCTTATGGCTACACCTTC.

The DNA for the CDR3 is TGCGCCAGCAGCCAAGGTGGGAGGACCGACGAGCAGTACTTC. Translated: CASSQGGRTDEQYF. The chain carries TRBV4-1 and TRBJ2-7; perhaps TRBD2 as D (6 bases). The CDR3 extends over 14 amino acids. The V end lost 1 base, the J end lost 5 bases, and 12 bases lay between the germline ends. Per the germline V gene, CDR1 is MGHRA and CDR2 is YSYEKL.

This clone was detected a few times. This chain links TRBV5-1 with TRBJ1-2, with 8 bases lining up with TRBD1. Looked up from germline, CDR1 is SGHRS and CDR2 is YFSETQ. This CDR3 is built from 18 residues. Trimming took 4 bases from V and 0 from J; bases not matched to a gene: 14. CDR3 DNA sequence: TGCGCCAGCAGCGTCCCTCCAGGGGGCGCTTCCCCTAACTATGGCTACACCTTC. It translates to CASSVPPGGASPNYGYTF.

The chain couples TRBV18 to TRBJ2-1, with D tentatively TRBD1 (5 bases). Germline loops: CDR1 KGHSH, CDR2 LQKENI. The CDR3 has 16 amino acids. The V and J ends lost 3 bases and 0 bases respectively, with 12 bases between them. In nucleotides, the CDR3 is TGTGCCAGCTCACCCATGACAGCGAGCTCCTACAATGAGCAGTTCTTC. It codes for CASSPMTASSYNEQFF.

CDR3 sequence: CASSYSQSSGYTF. The DNA of the CDR3 is TGTGCCAGCAGTTACTCACAGTCTTCTGGCTACACCTTC. The chain uses TRBV6-6 and TRBJ1-2; D uncertain. Germline V CDR1 and CDR2: MNHNY, SVGAGI (reference sequence). There are 13 residues in the CDR3. Trimming took off 0 bases at V and 7 bases at J, with 9 bases between the two ends.

This clone is labeled medium-sized. This sequence joins TRBV28 and TRBJ1-2; 9 bases agree with TRBD1. The V segment lost 6 bases and the J segment 6 bases; nucleotides outside the gene matches: 8. CDR1 is MDHEN and CDR2 is SYDVKM in the germline V gene. There are 14 residues in the CDR3. CDR3 protein: CASRTYRDRDGYTF. DNA of the CDR3: TGTGCCAGCAGGACGTATAGGGACAGGGATGGCTACACCTTC.

The chain has TRBV2 and TRBJ1-5; 10 bases align to TRBD1. CDR1 and CDR2 (germline): SNHLY, FYNNEI. The length of the CDR3 is 18 residues. The V gene end was trimmed by 5 bases and the J gene end by 0 bases; junction bases not matched to a gene: 10. The CDR3 sequence is CASSPWTGGEASNQPQHF. CDR3 nucleotide sequence: TGTGCCAGCAGTCCCTGGACAGGGGGAGAGGCTAGCAATCAGCCCCAGCATTTT.

The chain carries TRBV7-8 and TRBJ2-5; weak D call: TRBD1 (6 bases). The J call could be wrong; TRBJ2-7 is a better fit for the DNA end. The CDR3 contains 15 residues. Germline V gene lookup returns CDR1 SGHVS and CDR2 FQNEAQ. CDR3 protein: CASSFSTGNSYEQYF. The CDR3 coding sequence is TGTGCCAGCAGCTTCTCTACAGGGAACTCCTACGAGCAGTACTTC.

This clone was counted only a few times. The V and J genes are TRBV16 and TRBJ1-1; D is possibly TRBD1 (6 bases). CDR1 and CDR2 from the germline V gene are KGHSY and FQNENV. This CDR3 spans 9 amino acids. Deletions cut 9 bases from V and 11 bases from J, with 10 bases between. CDR3 coding DNA: TGTGCCAGAGGAACAGGGGCTTTCTTT. Translated: CARGTGAFF. Combining the CDR3 with reference TRBV16 and TRBJ1-1 gives the whole variable domain GEEVAQTPKHLVRGEGQKAKLYCAPIKGHSYVFWYQQVLKNEFKFLISFQNENVFDETGMPKERFSAKCLPNSPCSLEIQATKLEDSAVYFCARGTGAFFGQGTRLTVV.

The chain combines TRBV5-6 with TRBJ1-2, with TRBD1 as a possible D gene (5 bases). CDR1 SGHDT and CDR2 YYEEEE come from the germline V gene. The germline V and J ends were trimmed by 0 bases and 2 bases, with 14 bases remaining between them. The CDR3 length is 16 residues. CDR3 loop: CASSLASAGSNYGYTF. The CDR3 DNA follows: TGTGCCAGCAGCTTGGCCTCGGCAGGGTCCAACTATGGCTACACCTTC.

The rearrangement uses TRBV27 and TRBJ1-1; TRBD1 is a possible D gene (5 bases). The CDR3 covers 14 residues. Germline CDR1 and CDR2: MNHEY and SMNVEV (reference sequence). V shed 2 bases and J shed 1 base, with 8 bases lying between them. The DNA of the CDR3 is TGTGCCAGCAGTTTACAGGGTGGGAACACTGAAGCTTTCTTT. It encodes CASSLQGGNTEAFF.

The chain combines TRBV27 with TRBJ2-7; no firm D call. The germline V and J ends were trimmed by 3 bases and 10 bases, with 19 bases remaining between them. The CDR3 is 14 amino acids. The germline gives CDR1 MNHEY, CDR2 SMNVEV (reference sequence). The CDR3 nucleotides read TGTGCCAGCAGTTTGGGCCTCAACACTCCTTTACAGTACTTC. As protein: CASSLGLNTPLQYF.

The chain employs TRBV6-1 and TRBJ2-7; 7 positions agree with TRBD2. The CDR3 spans 15 residues. Germline V lookup: CDR1 MNHNS, CDR2 SASEGT. V shed 2 bases and J 3 bases; nucleotides not matched to a gene: 7. In nucleotides, the CDR3 is TGTGCCAGCAGTGAATTGGCGGGGGTAGTCTACGAGCAGTACTTC. It codes for CASSELAGVVYEQYF.

This clone was found a few times. The V gene is TRBV7-9, the J gene TRBJ1-1; 7 nucleotides match TRBD1. CDR3 size: 15 residues. CDR1 and CDR2 from the germline V gene are SEHNR and FQNEAQ (reference sequence). V was pared by 1 base and J by 7 bases, with 9 bases of the junction left unmatched. The CDR3 nucleotides are TGTGCCAGCAGCTTAGTAGACAGGGAGGACGGTGAAGCTTTCTTT. It codes for CASSLVDREDGEAFF.

The chain recombines TRBV7-9 with TRBJ1-5, with D tentatively TRBD1 (6 bases). In germline, CDR1 is SEHNR, CDR2 FQNEAQ (reference sequence). CDR3 length equals 14 residues. V dropped 6 bases and J dropped 7 bases, with 16 bases sitting between them. Here the CDR3 DNA reads TGTGCCAGCAGTCAACCAGGGGCAGGGCAGCCCCAGCATTTT. This translates into CASSQPGAGQPQHF. Full variable domain (remainder filled in from reference TRBV7-9 and TRBJ1-5): DTGVSQNPRHKITKRGQNVTFRCDPISEHNRLYWYRQTLGQGPEFLTYFQNEAQLEKSRLLSDRFSAERPKGSFSTLEIQRTEQGDSAMYLCASSQPGAGQPQHFGDGTRLSIL.

The J gene is TRBJ1-4, the V gene TRBV4-1; D gene unclear. Trimming removed 4 bases from V and 0 bases from J, with 9 bases in between. The CDR3 totals 15 residues. Germline CDR1 and CDR2: MGHRA and YSYEKL. The CDR3 protein is CASSPGETTNEKLFF. The DNA of the CDR3 is TGCGCCAGCAGCCCTGGAGAGACAACTAATGAAAAACTGTTTTTT.

This clone turned up a few times. The rearrangement links TRBV5-4 to TRBJ1-2; tentative D call: TRBD1 (5 bases). CDR1 and CDR2 (germline): SGHNT, YYREEE (reference sequence). This CDR3 comprises 14 residues. V lost 3 bases to trimming and J lost 2 bases, with 11 bases between them. CDR3 in amino acids: CASSSTGENYGYTF. CDR3 bases: TGTGCCAGCAGCTCCACGGGGGAAAACTATGGCTACACCTTC. Looking up the rest from reference TRBV5-4 and TRBJ1-2 gives the full variable domain: ETGVTQSPTHLIKTRGQQVTLRCSSQSGHNTVSWYQQALGQGPQFIFQYYREEENGRGNFPPRFSGLQFPNYSSELNVNALELDDSALYLCASSSTGENYGYTFGSGTRLTVV.

This chain connects TRBV28 to TRBJ1-5; TRBD1 matches 7 bases. Germline CDR1 is MDHEN and CDR2 is SYDVKM. The CDR3 spans 15 residues. V lost 5 bases to trimming and J lost 2 bases; unmatched junction nucleotides: 6. Written as DNA, the CDR3 is TGTGCCAGCAGTCTCCACAGGGGTGGCAATCAGCCCCAGCATTTT. Translating gives CASSLHRGGNQPQHF. The whole variable domain, filled in from reference TRBV28 and TRBJ1-5, reads DVKVTQSSRYLVKRTGEKVFLECVQDMDHENMFWYRQDPGLGLRLIYFSYDVKMKEKGDIPEGYSVSREKKERFSLILESASTNQTSMYLCASSLHRGGNQPQHFGDGTRLSIL.

The chain links TRBV14 to TRBJ2-7; D is uncertain. V lost 1 base and J lost 4, with 5 bases in between. The CDR3 runs 12 residues. CDR1 SGHDN and CDR2 FVKESK come from the germline V gene. The CDR3 DNA reads as TGTGCCAGCAGCCAAGGGGCGTACGAGCAGTACTTC. This sequence encodes CASSQGAYEQYF.

This chain joins TRBV28 and TRBJ1-4, with a tentative D call TRBD1 (5 bases). Trimming removed 6 bases from V and 6 bases from J, with 14 bases in between. The CDR3 is 14 residues long. The germline CDR1 and CDR2 sequences are MDHEN and SYDVKM. CDR3 region: CASSSRGSDEKLFF. The CDR3 bases are TGTGCCAGCAGCTCCCGGGGGTCGGATGAAAAACTGTTTTTT.

J is TRBJ1-2 and V is TRBV12-5; possibly TRBD1 for D (6 bases). Germline-derived CDR1 and CDR2 are LGHNT and FRNRAP. V lost 6 bases and J 0 bases, leaving 17 bases between the germline ends. The CDR3 has 16 residues. CDR3 sequence: CASGQSDRTSNYGYTF. In nucleotides, the CDR3 is TGTGCTAGTGGCCAATCAGACAGGACCTCTAACTATGGCTACACCTTC.

The V and J genes are TRBV4-2 and TRBJ1-5, with 7 bases lining up with TRBD1. The germline CDR1 and CDR2 sequences are LGHNA and YNFKEQ. The junction had 13 bases not matched to a gene; V was cut back by 6 bases and J by 5 bases. The CDR3 is 16 amino acids. The CDR3 coding sequence is TGTGCCAGCAGTCCAAGGGGGCTTAGAGACGATCAGCCCCAGCATTTT. Amino acids: CASSPRGLRDDQPQHF.

This clone has only one observation. The chain links TRBV29-1 to TRBJ2-7; 8 nucleotides align to TRBD2. CDR3 size: 15 residues. V trimming: 4 bases; J trimming: 1 base; junction bases outside the gene matches: 9. In germline, CDR1 is SQVTM, CDR2 ANQGSEA. As DNA, the CDR3 is TGCAGCGTTGTAGAGCGGGAGAGTAGGTCCTACGAGCAGTACTTC. This codes for CSVVERESRSYEQYF.

V gene TRBV13 combines with J gene TRBJ2-7; D is unresolved. Germline-derived CDR1 and CDR2 are PRHDT and FYEKMQ (reference sequence). Trimming took off 4 bases at V and 7 bases at J, with 14 bases between the two ends. The CDR3 has 13 amino acids. The CDR3 nucleotides read TGTGCCAGCAGCTACGAGGCTCGTGGGGAGCAGTACTTC. This codes for CASSYEARGEQYF.